These T cell receptor beta chains were read from a single sample in a study of control samples from healthy donors and cancer patients. Measured with immunoSEQ multiplex PCR; TCRdb has only the in-frame clones, and not every one. Among some 120,000 clones listed, 70% to 90% were seen once. Sequencing was performed on blood. The receptor source for this set is a man aged 45-65 years in good health. CDR3s include the opening cysteine and the closing phenylalanine or tryptophan. D genes are given only for firm matches. A clone size is listed for some rows: how often the clone was seen (once, few, many), or a class if it is expanded.

V,D,J,size,DNA,CDR3
TRBV9,NA,TRBJ2-3,NA,TGTGCCAGCAGCGTAGAGCCCGCGAGTGCGCAGTATTTT,CASSVEPASAQYF
TRBV3-1/TRBV3-2,NA,TRBJ1-3,NA,TGTGCCAGCAGCCAACAAGGGTGGAGGAGACAGGAGGGATCTGGAAACACCATATATTTT,CASSQQGWRRQEGSGNTIYF
TRBV5-1,TRBD1,TRBJ2-5,once,TGCGCCAGCAGCTTGGGGGACAGGAGCCAAGAGACCCAGTACTTC,CASSLGDRSQETQYF
TRBV7-8,TRBD1,TRBJ2-2,NA,TGTGCCAGCAGCTTAGGACAGGGGGTATCCGGGGAGCTGTTTTTT,CASSLGQGVSGELFF
TRBV30,NA,TRBJ1-3,NA,TGTGCCTGGAGCCCCGGGGCCCGCTCTGGAAACACCATATATTTT,CAWSPGARSGNTIYF
TRBV11-2,NA,TRBJ1-2,NA,TGTGCCAGCAGCCCCGACCGGACATCGATGTATGGCTACACCTTC,CASSPDRTSMYGYTF
TRBV6-5,NA,TRBJ2-5,NA,TGTGCCAGCTTGGGGGCTTCTAGGGAGGCCCAGTACTTC,CASLGASREAQYF
TRBV29-1,NA,TRBJ1-2,NA,TGCAGCGTTGACGGGGACGGGGGTAACTATGGCTACACCTTC,CSVDGDGGNYGYTF
TRBV6-5,TRBD1,TRBJ1-5,NA,TGTGCCAGCAGTTACTCTGGGACAGGGTACCCCCAGCATTTT,CASSYSGTGYPQHF
TRBV4-2,TRBD1,TRBJ2-7,once,TGTGCCAGCAGCTCTCCGGGACAGGTGGTTAGCGAGCAGTACTTC,CASSSPGQVVSEQYF
TRBV7-9,NA,TRBJ2-1,NA,TGTGCCAGCAGCCCCCTCTATGAGCAGTTCTTC,CASSPLYEQFF
TRBV4-1,TRBD2,TRBJ2-3,NA,TGCGCCAGCAGCCAAGATGCCCAGCGGGGGGGCCGAGCAGATACGCAGTATTTT,CASSQDAQRGGRADTQYF
TRBV28,TRBD1,TRBJ1-5,few,TGTGCCAGCAGTGATCCCGGGACAGGCAACAATCAGCCCCAGCATTTT,CASSDPGTGNNQPQHF
TRBV7-2,TRBD1,TRBJ2-7,NA,TGTGCCAGCAGCTTTGGACAGGGGGCTTCCTACGAGCAGTACTTC,CASSFGQGASYEQYF
TRBV5-6,TRBD2,TRBJ2-1,NA,TGTGCCAGCAGCTTTTACAACGGGGGGGCCGGGCAGTTCTTC,CASSFYNGGAGQFF
TRBV19,NA,TRBJ1-5,NA,TGTGCCAGTAGTGACAAACAGGGCCACAATCAGCCCCAGCATTTT,CASSDKQGHNQPQHF
TRBV5-1,NA,TRBJ1-6,NA,TGCGCCAGCAGCTTAACCAGTGGGAGCCGGGGGGGTAATTCACCCCTCCACTTT,CASSLTSGSRGGNSPLHF